Listed below are T cell receptor beta chains from one sample, sequenced in a study of blood T cell repertoires in COVID-19. Measured with immunoSEQ multiplex PCR; TCRdb has only the in-frame clones, and not every one. The table has about 68,000 clones, about 82% seen once; the top ten hold approximately 25%. The sample consisted of peripheral blood. All receptors come from a man in his forties or fifties with acute or convalescent COVID-19. CDR3s include the opening cysteine and the closing phenylalanine or tryptophan. The order of the fields is J gene, D gene, V gene, clone size, CDR3 protein, CDR3 DNA. D genes are given only for firm matches. Not every row has a clone size; where given, it reads once, few, many or a size class.

TRBJ2-1 TRBD2 TRBV5-1 - CASSLVILAGENYNEQFF TGCGCCAGCAGCTTGGTTATTCTAGCGGGGGAAAATTACAATGAGCAGTTCTTC
TRBJ2-7 TRBD1 TRBV4-1 - CASSLSKTGGPDYEQYF TGCGCCAGCAGCCTATCCAAAACAGGGGGACCAGACTACGAGCAGTACTTC
TRBJ1-1 - TRBV9 once CASSVVQTTPNTEAFF TGTGCCAGCAGCGTAGTTCAAACTACGCCGAACACTGAAGCTTTCTTT
TRBJ2-5 TRBD2 TRBV12-3/TRBV12-4 - CASSTGGPETQYF TGTGCCAGCAGTACGGGGGGGCCAGAGACCCAGTACTTC
TRBJ1-2 TRBD1 TRBV24-1 - CATSDSRQGDYGYTF TGTGCCACCAGTGATTCGAGACAGGGGGACTATGGCTACACCTTC
TRBJ2-1 TRBD2 TRBV6-6 - CASKNSGGGYNEQFF TGTGCCAGCAAAAATAGCGGGGGTGGTTACAATGAGCAGTTCTTC
TRBJ2-2 TRBD1 TRBV6-1 - CASSERQGYIGELFF TGTGCCAGCAGTGAGAGACAGGGGTACATCGGGGAGCTGTTTTTT
TRBJ1-3 - TRBV7-9 few CASSFEGGAGNTIYF TGTGCCAGCAGCTTCGAAGGGGGGGCTGGAAACACCATATATTTT
TRBJ2-1 - TRBV5-5 few CASSLRQAQDWGSYNEQFF TGTGCCAGCAGCTTGCGTCAGGCCCAGGACTGGGGCTCCTACAATGAGCAGTTCTTC
TRBJ2-5 TRBD1 TRBV20-1 - CSASLPTGQETQYF TGCAGTGCTAGTCTACCGACAGGGCAAGAGACCCAGTACTTC
TRBJ2-1 - TRBV4-1 - CASSQATLGGEQFF TGCGCCAGCAGCCAAGCCACTCTAGGGGGTGAGCAGTTCTTC
TRBJ1-2 TRBD1 TRBV3-1/TRBV3-2 few CASSQVGTEGGGYTF TGTGCCAGCAGCCAAGTGGGGACAGAGGGTGGTGGCTACACCTTC
TRBJ2-1 - TRBV13 - CASSLGGLQSYNEQFF TGTGCCAGCAGCTTAGGTGGACTACAATCCTACAATGAGCAGTTCTTC